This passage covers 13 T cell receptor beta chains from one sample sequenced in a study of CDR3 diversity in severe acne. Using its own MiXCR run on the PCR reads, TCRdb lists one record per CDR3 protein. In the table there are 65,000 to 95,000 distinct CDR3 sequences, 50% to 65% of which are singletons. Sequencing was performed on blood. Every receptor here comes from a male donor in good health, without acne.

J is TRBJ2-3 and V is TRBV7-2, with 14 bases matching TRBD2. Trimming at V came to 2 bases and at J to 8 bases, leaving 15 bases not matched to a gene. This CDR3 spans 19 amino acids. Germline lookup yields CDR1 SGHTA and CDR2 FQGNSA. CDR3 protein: CASSLSTGLAGASVATQYF. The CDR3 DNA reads TGTGCCAGCAGCTTATCAACGGGACTAGCGGGAGCGTCCGTGGCTACGCAGTATTTT.

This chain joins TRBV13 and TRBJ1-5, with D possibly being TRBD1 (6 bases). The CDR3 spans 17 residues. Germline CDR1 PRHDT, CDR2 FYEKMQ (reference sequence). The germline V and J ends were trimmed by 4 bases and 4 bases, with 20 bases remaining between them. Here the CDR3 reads CASSSRTSGGANQPQHF. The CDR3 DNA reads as TGTGCCAGCAGCTCCCGGACTAGCGGGGGGGCGAATCAGCCCCAGCATTTT.

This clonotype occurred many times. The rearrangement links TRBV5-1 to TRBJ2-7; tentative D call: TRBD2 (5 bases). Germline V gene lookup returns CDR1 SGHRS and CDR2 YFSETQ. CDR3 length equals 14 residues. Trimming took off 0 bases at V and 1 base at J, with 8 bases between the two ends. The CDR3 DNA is TGCGCCAGCAGCTTGGACGCGGGTTCCTACGAGCAGTACTTC. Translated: CASSLDAGSYEQYF.

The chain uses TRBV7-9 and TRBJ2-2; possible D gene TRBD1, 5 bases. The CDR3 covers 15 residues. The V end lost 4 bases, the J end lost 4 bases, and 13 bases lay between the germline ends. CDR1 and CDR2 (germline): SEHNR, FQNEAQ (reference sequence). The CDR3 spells CASSWARVVTGELFF. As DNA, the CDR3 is TGTGCCAGCAGCTGGGCCAGGGTGGTCACCGGGGAGCTGTTTTTT.

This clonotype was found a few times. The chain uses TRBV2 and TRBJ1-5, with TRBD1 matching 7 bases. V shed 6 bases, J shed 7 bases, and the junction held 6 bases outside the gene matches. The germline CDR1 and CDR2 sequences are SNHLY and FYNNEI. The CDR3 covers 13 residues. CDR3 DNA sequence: TGTGCCAGCAGCCGACAGGGCGAACAGCCCCAGCATTTT. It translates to CASSRQGEQPQHF.

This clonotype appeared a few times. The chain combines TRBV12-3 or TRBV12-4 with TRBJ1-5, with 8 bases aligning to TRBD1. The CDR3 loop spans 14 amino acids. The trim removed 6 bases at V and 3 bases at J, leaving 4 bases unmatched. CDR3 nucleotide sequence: TGTGCCAGCAGCCCACAGGGGGACAATCAGCCCCAGCATTTT. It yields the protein CASSPQGDNQPQHF.

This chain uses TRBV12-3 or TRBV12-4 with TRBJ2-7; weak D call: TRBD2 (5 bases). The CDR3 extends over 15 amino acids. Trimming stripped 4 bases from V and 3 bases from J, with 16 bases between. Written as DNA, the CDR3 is TGTGCCAGCAGTTATAACCGGGGAGCTGGCTACGAGCAGTACTTC. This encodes CASSYNRGAGYEQYF.

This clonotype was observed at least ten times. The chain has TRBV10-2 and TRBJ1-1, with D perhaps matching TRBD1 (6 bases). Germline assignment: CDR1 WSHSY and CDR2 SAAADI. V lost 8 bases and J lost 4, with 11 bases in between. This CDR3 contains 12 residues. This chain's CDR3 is CASYRVSTEAFF. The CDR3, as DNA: TGCGCCAGCTACAGGGTGAGCACTGAAGCTTTCTTT.

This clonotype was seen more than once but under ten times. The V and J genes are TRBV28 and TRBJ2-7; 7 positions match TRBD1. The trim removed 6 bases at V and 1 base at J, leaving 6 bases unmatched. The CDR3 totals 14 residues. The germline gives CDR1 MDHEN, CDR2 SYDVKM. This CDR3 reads CASSLQGWSYEQYF. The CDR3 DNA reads TGTGCCAGCAGCTTACAGGGGTGGTCCTACGAGCAGTACTTC. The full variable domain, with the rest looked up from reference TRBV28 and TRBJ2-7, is DVKVTQSSRYLVKRTGEKVFLECVQDMDHENMFWYRQDPGLGLRLIYFSYDVKMKEKGDIPEGYSVSREKKERFSLILESASTNQTSMYLCASSLQGWSYEQYFGPGTRLTVT.

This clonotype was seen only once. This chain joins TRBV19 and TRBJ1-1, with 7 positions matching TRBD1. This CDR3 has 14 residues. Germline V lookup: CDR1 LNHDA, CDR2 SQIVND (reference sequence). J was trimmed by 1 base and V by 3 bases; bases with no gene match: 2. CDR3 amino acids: CASSIGTANTEAFF. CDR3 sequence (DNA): TGTGCCAGTAGTATCGGGACAGCGAACACTGAAGCTTTCTTT.

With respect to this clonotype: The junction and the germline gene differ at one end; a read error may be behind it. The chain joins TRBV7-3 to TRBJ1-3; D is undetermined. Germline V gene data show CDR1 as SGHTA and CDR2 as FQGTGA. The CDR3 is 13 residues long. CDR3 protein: CASSIGPGNTIDF. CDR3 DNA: TGTGCCAGCAGCATCGGGCCAGGAAACACCATAGATTTT. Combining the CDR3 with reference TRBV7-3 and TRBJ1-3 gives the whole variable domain GAGVSQTPSNKVTEKGKYVELRCDPISGHTALYWYRQSLGQGPEFLIYFQGTGAADDSGLPNDRFFAVRPEGSVSTLKIQRTERGDSAVYLCASSIGPGNTIDFGEGSWLTVV.

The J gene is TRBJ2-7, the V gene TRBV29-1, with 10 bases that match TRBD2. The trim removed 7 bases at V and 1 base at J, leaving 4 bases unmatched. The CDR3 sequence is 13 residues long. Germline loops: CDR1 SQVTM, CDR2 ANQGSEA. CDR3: CSAPGLASYEQYF. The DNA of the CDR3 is TGCAGCGCCCCGGGACTAGCGTCCTACGAGCAGTACTTC.

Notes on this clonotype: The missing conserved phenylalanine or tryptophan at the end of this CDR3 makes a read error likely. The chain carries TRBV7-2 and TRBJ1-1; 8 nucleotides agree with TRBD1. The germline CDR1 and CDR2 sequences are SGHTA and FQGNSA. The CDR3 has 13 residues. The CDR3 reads CGSSLHKDRVAFL. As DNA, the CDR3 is TGTGGCAGCAGCTTACACAAGGACAGGGTGGCTTTCTTG.